This TCR beta chain stems from a study of PD-1 blockade in classical Hodgkin lymphoma (dated by TCRdb to the early 2020s). Background for the entire study: Nivolumab dosing was 3 mg/kg intravenously every 2 weeks, continuing until either disease progression or unacceptable toxicity. The study used CyTOF and TCR beta sequencing to define a peripheral blood immune signature of response to PD-1 blockade in classical Hodgkin lymphoma.

Relative to germline, V is missing 4 bases and J is missing 4 bases, with 10 bases of the junction outside any gene match. The CDR3, cysteine through valine, is 15 amino acids long. Only the CDR3 DNA stays, 45 bases, in frame from base 1. Based on the germline V gene, the CDR1 and CDR2 sequences are MDHEN and SYDVKM. The time point label, as the study defines it: cycle 1 day 1 (C1D1), immediately before nivolumab initiation. All trial patients had relapsed after autologous stem cell transplantation, with cohorts A, B and C differing in prior brentuximab vedotin exposure. The trial cohort comprised some 60 patients with relapsed/refractory classical Hodgkin lymphoma whose best overall responses were complete response, partial response or progressive disease. Trial patients were treated with single-agent nivolumab in the multi-cohort phase II CheckMate 205 trial. An independent review committee assessed best overall response using the 2007 International Working Group response criteria. Trial PBMCs were collected just before the start of nivolumab (C1D1) and during therapy at cycle 2 day 1 and cycle 4 day 1. Peripheral blood was collected in 8 mL Vacutainer Cell Preparation Tubes, from which PBMCs were isolated by centrifugation and then cryopreserved.

This clone is labeled large (0.1 to 1%). Its antigen is unknown. No much larger clone is present one base from it, and per-base qualities are unavailable. The Qiagen DNeasy kit was used to extract genomic DNA both from unsorted PBMCs and from the negatively selected CD4+ and CD8+ fractions. TCR beta CDR3 regions were subjected to amplification by immunoSEQ multiplex PCR with primers that anneal to V and J segments. A synthetic immune receptor repertoire was used to minimize amplification bias, and remaining bias was computationally removed after sequencing. Per the source publication's procedure: Repertoire diversity was quantified as the Shannon entropy index using custom Python scripts. Unsorted, CD4+ and CD8+ repertoires were analyzed separately, except in combined analyses where CD4+ and CD8+ sequences were merged in silico. Clonal expansion was defined as a frequency increase of at least 2-fold after treatment compared with C1D1, and clones undetected at baseline were assigned a pseudocount of 0.5. Singleton clones were defined as clones with 0 or 1 copy at C1D1, and non-singleton clones were defined as clones with 2 or more copies. By matching protein sequences in sorted samples from the same patient, clones expanded in unsorted samples were annotated as CD4+, CD8+ or unknown. Wilcoxon tests on paired samples were used to test diversity changes from C1D1 to C4D1. What TCRdb holds here is the immuneACCESS table cut down to in-frame rearrangements. Part of the clones is not present; checked against another copy, under half of the missing clones reflect an unresolved V gene, and the others are unexplained. The D gene and trimming were derived from the DNA, and the V and J assignments and clone size from that table. Present in this sample are roughly 12,000 clones, approximately 72% of which were seen just once. The top ten hold approximately 35% of the sample.

Overall study results and their limits: CD4+ but not CD8+ TCR diversity rose significantly by C4D1 (p=0.0027 vs p=0.16), most apparent in complete responders (p=0.02). Lower diversity was observed in patients in whom nivolumab was started less than 1 year after ASCT, and these patients were excluded from later analyses so that confounding by immune reconstitution would be avoided. Newly diagnosed patients were reported to have lower baseline TCR diversity than healthy donors, and relapsed/refractory patients were reported to have lower baseline TCR diversity still. The study was limited to a single clinical trial cohort, and causes of repertoire differences, possibly disease activity or prior therapy, remained undefined. Trial patients with a complete response had baseline diversity similar to that of newly diagnosed patients, while partial responders and progressors had significantly lower diversity.

The receptor was isolated from a human donor with classical Hodgkin lymphoma. The sequencing used peripheral blood mononuclear cells (PBMCs), collected at baseline. The rearrangement combines TRBV28 with TRBJ2-7; 7 central bases correspond to TRBD1. The CDR3 reads CASSSLGDSPYEQYV. The base sequence is TGTGCCAGCAGTTCATTGGGGGACAGTCCTTACGAGCAGTACGTC.